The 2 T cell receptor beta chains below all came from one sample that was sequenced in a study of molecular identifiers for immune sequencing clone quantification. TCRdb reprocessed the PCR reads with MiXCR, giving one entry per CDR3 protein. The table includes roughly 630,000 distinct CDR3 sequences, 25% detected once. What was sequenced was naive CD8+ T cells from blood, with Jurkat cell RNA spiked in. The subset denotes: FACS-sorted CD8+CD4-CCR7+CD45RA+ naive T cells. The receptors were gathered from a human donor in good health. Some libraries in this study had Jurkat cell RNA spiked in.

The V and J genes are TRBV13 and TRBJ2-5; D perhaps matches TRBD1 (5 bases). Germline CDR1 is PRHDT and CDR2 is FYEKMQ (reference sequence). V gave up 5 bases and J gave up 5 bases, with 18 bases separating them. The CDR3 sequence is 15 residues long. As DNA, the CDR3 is TGTGCCAGCAGCCCCTTCGACAGACCCCGGGAGACCCAGTACTTC. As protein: CASSPFDRPRETQYF.

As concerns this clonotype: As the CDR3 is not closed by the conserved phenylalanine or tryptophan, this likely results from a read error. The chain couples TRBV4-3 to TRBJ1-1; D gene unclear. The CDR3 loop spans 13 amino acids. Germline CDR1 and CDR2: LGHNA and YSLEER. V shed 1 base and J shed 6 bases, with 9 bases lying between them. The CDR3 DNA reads TGCGCCAGCAGCCAAGCGGACCTCTCTGAAGCTTTCTCT. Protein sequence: CASSQADLSEAFS.